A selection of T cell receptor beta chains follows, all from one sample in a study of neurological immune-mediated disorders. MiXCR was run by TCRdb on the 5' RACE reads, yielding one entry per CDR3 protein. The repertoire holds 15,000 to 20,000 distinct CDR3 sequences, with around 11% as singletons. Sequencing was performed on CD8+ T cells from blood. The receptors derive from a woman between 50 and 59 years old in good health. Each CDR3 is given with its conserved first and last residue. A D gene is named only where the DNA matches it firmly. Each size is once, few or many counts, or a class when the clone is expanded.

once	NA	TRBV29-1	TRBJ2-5	TGCAGCGTTGGTCTTGCGGCGAGGGGGGAGACCCAGTACTTC	CSVGLAARGETQYF
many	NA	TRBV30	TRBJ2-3	TGTGCCTGGAGTGTAGTGAGGGCCGGGGATACGCAGTATTTT	CAWSVVRAGDTQYF
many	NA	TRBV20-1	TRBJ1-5	TGCAGTGCTACAGAAGAGGGCCTCGGGATAGGCAATCAGCCCCAGCATTTT	CSATEEGLGIGNQPQHF
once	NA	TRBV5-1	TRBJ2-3	TGCGCCAGCAGCCCCGGACAGATATTCACAGATACGCAGTATTTT	CASSPGQIFTDTQYF
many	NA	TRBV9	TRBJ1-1	TGTGCCAGCAGCGCCAACCGGGACCCACTCGGCGCTTTCTTT	CASSANRDPLGAFF
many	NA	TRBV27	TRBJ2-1	TGTGCCAGCAGTCTCCTAAATGACAATGAGCAGTTCTTC	CASSLLNDNEQFF
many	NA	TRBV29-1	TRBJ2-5	TGCAGCGTTGAGGGGAACTCGAGGCTACAAGAGACCCAGTACTTC	CSVEGNSRLQETQYF
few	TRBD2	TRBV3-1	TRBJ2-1	TGTGCCAGCAGCCAAGAGGCGGGAGGGCTTGTCCATGAGCAGTTCTTC	CASSQEAGGLVHEQFF
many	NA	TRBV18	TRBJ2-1	TGTGCCAGCTCACCTTTTGGGACTGGAAACAATGAGCAGTTCTTC	CASSPFGTGNNEQFF
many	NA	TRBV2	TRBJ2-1	TGTGCCAGCATGGGCTTTACAAATGAGCAGTTCTTC	CASMGFTNEQFF
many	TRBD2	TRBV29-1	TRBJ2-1	TGCAGCGTTGAAGGACTAGCGGGAGGGACCCTCTCCTACAATGAGCAGTTCTTC	CSVEGLAGGTLSYNEQFF
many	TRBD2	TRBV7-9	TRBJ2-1	TGTGCCAGCAGCCTGCTAGCGGGGGCTGGGGATGAGCAGTTCTTC	CASSLLAGAGDEQFF
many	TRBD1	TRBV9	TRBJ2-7	TGTGCCAGCAGCGTGTCTGGGACAGCGACCTACGAGCAGTACTTC	CASSVSGTATYEQYF
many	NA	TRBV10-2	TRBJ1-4	TGCGCCAGCAGTGAAGACGAGGCAGAAAAACTGTTTTTT	CASSEDEAEKLFF